The rows below give T cell receptor beta chains drawn from one sample of a study of blood T cell repertoires in COVID-19. Only in-frame clones appear in the TCRdb table, and some are missing; sequencing was by immunoSEQ multiplex PCR. The table includes 350,000 to 450,000 clones, more than 80% detected once. The source material was PBMCs or T cells enriched from blood (not recorded which). The receptors here all came from a man younger than 45 who had recovered from COVID-19. Each CDR3 is given with its conserved first and last residue. D genes are given only for firm matches.

v_gene	j_gene	len	d_gene	CDR3aa	CDR3nt
TRBV7-8	TRBJ2-5	14	.	CASSLGGGWETQYF	TGTGCCAGCAGCTTAGGGGGAGGATGGGAGACCCAGTACTTC
TRBV6-2/TRBV6-3	TRBJ2-1	14	.	CASSSSGSYNEQFF	TGTGCCAGCAGTTCGAGCGGATCCTACAATGAGCAGTTCTTC
TRBV7-9	TRBJ2-7	14	TRBD1	CASSFDRDRHEQYF	TGTGCCAGCAGCTTCGACAGGGATCGGCACGAGCAGTACTTC
TRBV7-9	TRBJ2-5	14	.	CASSLSLDQETQYF	TGTGCCAGCAGCTTATCGCTAGACCAAGAGACCCAGTACTTC
TRBV18	TRBJ1-2	14	.	CASSPADYLGGYTF	TGTGCCAGCTCACCTGCAGACTATTTGGGGGGCTACACCTTC
TRBV6-6	TRBJ1-4	15	.	CASSYSAGGIEKLFF	TGTGCCAGCAGTTACTCAGCGGGGGGTATTGAAAAACTGTTTTTT
TRBV29-1	TRBJ1-4	18	TRBD1	CSVEVGTGGVGRGEKLFF	TGCAGCGTTGAAGTGGGGACAGGGGGCGTTGGACGGGGTGAAAAACTGTTTTTT
TRBV28	TRBJ1-5	14	.	CASSLVAESQPQHF	TGTGCCAGCAGTTTGGTGGCCGAATCTCAGCCCCAGCATTTT
TRBV18	TRBJ1-1	15	.	CASSPNPDSNTEAFF	TGTGCCAGCTCACCAAATCCAGACAGTAACACTGAAGCTTTCTTT
TRBV28	TRBJ1-3	19	TRBD1	CASSSWTGGLFSSGNTIYF	TGTGCCAGCAGTTCGTGGACAGGGGGATTATTTTCCTCTGGAAACACCATATATTTT
TRBV28	TRBJ1-3	14	.	CASSLSDSGNTIYF	TGTGCCAGCAGTTTATCGGACAGTGGAAACACCATATATTTT
TRBV7-9	TRBJ1-2	14	TRBD1	CASSPPNRGYGYTF	TGTGCCAGCAGCCCGCCTAACAGGGGCTATGGCTACACCTTC
TRBV11-2	TRBJ2-1	17	TRBD2	CASSSTTSGRAYNEQFF	TGTGCCAGCAGTTCGACCACTAGCGGGAGGGCCTACAATGAGCAGTTCTTC
TRBV15	TRBJ2-1	10	.	CATSGSEQFF	TGTGCCACCAGCGGTAGCGAGCAGTTCTTC
TRBV6-5	TRBJ2-1	16	TRBD2	CASSYSTGTSGGEQFF	TGTGCCAGCAGTTACTCCACCGGGACTAGCGGGGGTGAGCAGTTCTTC
TRBV4-1	TRBJ1-1	16	.	CASSLGDGLRNTEAFF	TGCGCCAGCAGCCTCGGGGATGGGCTGAGGAACACTGAAGCTTTCTTT
TRBV29-1	TRBJ1-4	15	TRBD1	CSVEVGAGGFEKLFF	TGCAGCGTTGAAGTTGGTGCAGGGGGTTTTGAAAAACTGTTTTTT
TRBV9	TRBJ1-2	13	.	CASSVEAGYGYTF	TGTGCCAGCAGCGTAGAGGCAGGCTATGGCTACACCTTC
TRBV5-7	TRBJ1-1	16	.	CASSLFWGSGTTEAFF	TGTGCCAGCAGCTTGTTTTGGGGGAGCGGGACGACTGAAGCTTTCTTT
TRBV9	TRBJ2-2	14	TRBD2	CASSVSGSPGELFF	TGTGCCAGCAGCGTTAGCGGGAGCCCCGGGGAGCTGTTTTTT
TRBV3-1/TRBV3-2	TRBJ2-7	14	TRBD2	CASSPASGAYEQYF	TGTGCCAGCAGCCCCGCTAGCGGGGCCTACGAGCAGTACTTC
TRBV7-9	TRBJ1-2	15	TRBD1	CASSYPGQGADGYTF	TGTGCCAGCAGCTATCCGGGACAGGGGGCTGATGGCTACACCTTC
TRBV19	TRBJ1-5	16	.	CASTERGGWPDQPQHF	TGTGCCAGTACCGAAAGGGGGGGGTGGCCCGATCAGCCCCAGCATTTT
TRBV28	TRBJ2-1	15	TRBD2	CASSSGTSVNNEQFF	TGTGCCAGCAGTAGTGGGACTAGCGTCAACAATGAGCAGTTCTTC
TRBV7-2	TRBJ2-3	16	.	CASSLALSVDTDTQYF	TGTGCCAGCAGCTTAGCGCTAAGTGTTGACACAGATACGCAGTATTTT
TRBV28	TRBJ2-3	15	TRBD1	CASSFYRDRGDTQYF	TGTGCCAGCAGTTTCTACCGGGACAGGGGAGATACGCAGTATTTT
TRBV4-1	TRBJ2-2	16	TRBD1	CASSQDTGVFVGELFF	TGCGCCAGCAGCCAAGACACAGGGGTATTTGTCGGGGAGCTGTTTTTT
TRBV7-8	TRBJ2-1	19	TRBD2	CASSEDTGLAVLSYNEQFF	TGTGCCAGCAGCGAGGATACGGGACTAGCGGTTCTCTCCTACAATGAGCAGTTCTTC
TRBV30	TRBJ1-5	13	.	CAWSVQSNQPQHF	TGTGCCTGGAGTGTACAGTCGAACCAGCCCCAGCATTTT
TRBV28	TRBJ2-6	15	.	CASSRVVSGANVLTF	TGTGCCAGCAGCCGGGTAGTCTCTGGGGCCAACGTCCTGACTTTC
TRBV7-2	TRBJ2-1	18	.	CASSLRLEDYGGNNEQFF	TGTGCCAGCAGCTTACGACTAGAGGACTATGGAGGAAACAATGAGCAGTTCTTC
TRBV28	TRBJ1-5	16	.	CASNKWAGNSNQPQHF	TGTGCCAGCAACAAATGGGCAGGGAATAGCAATCAGCCCCAGCATTTT
TRBV18	TRBJ2-2	17	TRBD2	CASSSFIAGGSPGELFF	TGTGCCAGCTCATCCTTCATTGCGGGAGGGAGCCCCGGGGAGCTGTTTTTT
TRBV7-8	TRBJ2-1	21	TRBD2	CASSTLVGVGNSGRSYNEQFF	TGTGCCAGCAGCACCCTTGTAGGGGTTGGGAATAGCGGGAGATCCTACAATGAGCAGTTCTTC
TRBV27	TRBJ1-1	15	.	CASSLSGGRATEAFF	TGTGCCAGCAGTTTATCCGGGGGGCGGGCCACTGAAGCTTTCTTT
TRBV2	TRBJ1-5	14	.	CARSGGGSNQPQHF	TGTGCCAGGTCTGGGGGAGGTAGCAATCAGCCCCAGCATTTT
TRBV27	TRBJ2-7	15	TRBD1	CASSLSGQGAREQYF	TGTGCCAGCAGTTTATCTGGACAGGGGGCTCGTGAGCAGTACTTC
TRBV11-1	TRBJ2-7	15	.	CASSPPARAGGEQYF	TGTGCCAGCAGCCCACCCGCCCGGGCCGGAGGCGAGCAGTACTTC
TRBV28	TRBJ2-5	13	.	CASSSSRQETQYF	TGTGCCAGCAGTTCGTCGCGGCAAGAGACCCAGTACTTC
TRBV9	TRBJ2-3	17	TRBD2	CASSARTSGGFTDTQYF	TGTGCCAGCAGCGCCCGGACTAGCGGAGGCTTCACAGATACGCAGTATTTT
TRBV18	TRBJ1-4	21	.	CASSPLLELTAGRESNEKLFF	TGTGCCAGCTCACCACTGTTGGAGCTCACCGCGGGGCGGGAAAGTAATGAAAAACTGTTTTTT
TRBV7-2	TRBJ2-1	14	TRBD2	CASSHGTRTNEQFF	TGTGCCAGCAGCCACGGGACTAGGACCAATGAGCAGTTCTTC
TRBV6-5	TRBJ2-2	15	TRBD1	CASSPGQGVAGELFF	TGTGCCAGCAGTCCGGGACAGGGGGTTGCCGGGGAGCTGTTTTTT
TRBV11-2	TRBJ2-2	15	.	CASNYAGSQAGELFF	TGTGCCAGCAATTACGCCGGGAGTCAGGCCGGGGAGCTGTTTTTT